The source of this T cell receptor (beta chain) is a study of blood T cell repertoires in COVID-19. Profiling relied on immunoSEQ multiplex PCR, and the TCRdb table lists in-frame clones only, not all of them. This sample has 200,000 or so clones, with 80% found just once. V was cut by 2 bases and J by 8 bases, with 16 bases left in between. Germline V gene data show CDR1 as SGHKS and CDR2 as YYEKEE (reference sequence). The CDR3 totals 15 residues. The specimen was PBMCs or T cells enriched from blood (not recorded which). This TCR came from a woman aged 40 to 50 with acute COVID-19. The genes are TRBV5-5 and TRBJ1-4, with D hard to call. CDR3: CASSLYAGTGEKLFF. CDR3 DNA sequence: TGTGCCAGCAGCTTATACGCGGGCACGGGGGAAAAACTGTTTTTT.